A selection of T cell receptor beta chains follows, all from one sample in a study of cytomegalovirus exposure and HLA in healthy donors. The assay was immunoSEQ multiplex PCR, and TCRdb's table has in-frame clones only and misses some. The data show 110,000 to 150,000 clones, with approximately 92% seen just once and approximately 10% held by the top ten. Sequenced material: PBMCs. The receptor source for this set is a woman aged 18-29 years in good health and CMV-seropositive. The CDR3 runs from the conserved cysteine through the conserved F or W. The D gene is left open where the match is weak. Only part of the rows carry a size: once, few, many, or a class if the clone is expanded.

TRBV5-3	TRBJ2-1	NA	NA	CARSLHRTNMSGSNEQFF	TGTGCCAGAAGCTTGCACCGCACTAATATGTCGGGGAGCAATGAGCAGTTCTTC
TRBV6-5	TRBJ2-5	once	TRBD2	CASSRLAGVETQYF	TGTGCCAGCAGTAGACTAGCGGGGGTCGAGACCCAGTACTTC
TRBV4-3	TRBJ2-3	NA	TRBD2	CASSQEYDGGGALIADTQYF	TGCGCCAGCAGCCAAGAGTATGATGGCGGGGGGGCCTTGATTGCAGATACGCAGTATTTT
TRBV19	TRBJ1-6	NA	NA	CASSTETENSPLHF	TGTGCCAGTAGTACGGAGACAGAGAATTCACCCCTCCACTTT
TRBV18	TRBJ1-1	NA	TRBD1	CASSPGQGGNAFF	TGTGCCAGCTCCCCTGGACAGGGGGGGAACGCTTTCTTT
TRBV19	TRBJ1-2	NA	TRBD1	CASSKGQAYGYTF	TGTGCCAGTAGTAAGGGACAGGCGTATGGCTACACCTTC
TRBV2	TRBJ1-1	few	TRBD1	CADRQGNTEAFF	TGTGCCGACCGACAGGGGAACACTGAAGCTTTCTTT
TRBV28	TRBJ1-4	NA	NA	CASDNRVNEKLFF	TGTGCCAGCGATAACAGAGTGAATGAAAAACTGTTTTTT
TRBV5-4	TRBJ2-5	NA	NA	CASSLELARETQYF	TGTGCCAGCAGCTTGGAACTAGCCAGGGAGACCCAGTACTTC
TRBV7-8	TRBJ1-1	NA	TRBD1	CASDPTGGGMNTEAFF	TGTGCCAGCGATCCGACAGGGGGAGGGATGAACACTGAAGCTTTCTTT
TRBV15	TRBJ2-7	NA	NA	CATSRVASSYEQYF	TGTGCCACCAGCAGAGTGGCCAGCTCCTACGAGCAGTACTTC
TRBV7-2	TRBJ2-5	NA	NA	CASSLGVRETQYF	TGTGCCAGCAGCTTAGGAGTTAGAGAGACCCAGTACTTC
TRBV4-2	TRBJ2-3	NA	TRBD1	CASSQFGTGGRPSTDTQYF	TGTGCCAGCAGCCAGTTCGGGACAGGGGGCAGACCTAGCACAGATACGCAGTATTTT
TRBV4-3	TRBJ2-3	NA	NA	CASSQDRTVTGTDTQYF	TGCGCCAGCAGCCAAGATCGGACTGTGACTGGCACAGATACGCAGTATTTT
TRBV7-2	TRBJ2-1	once	NA	CASSSRRSNEQFF	TGTGCCAGCAGCTCCCGGAGGAGCAATGAGCAGTTCTTC
TRBV28	TRBJ2-1	NA	NA	CASISATGRSYNEQFF	TGTGCCAGCATTAGTGCTACGGGGAGGTCCTACAATGAGCAGTTCTTC
TRBV7-9	TRBJ2-7	once	TRBD1	CASSRTGGAYEQYF	TGTGCCAGCAGTCGGACAGGGGGCGCCTACGAGCAGTACTTC
TRBV7-6	TRBJ2-7	NA	NA	CASSLALGGYEQYF	TGTGCCAGCAGCTTAGCGCTAGGGGGCTACGAGCAGTACTTC
TRBV30	TRBJ1-2	once	TRBD1	CAWIRQGINYGYTF	TGTGCCTGGATAAGACAGGGTATTAACTATGGCTACACCTTC
TRBV28	TRBJ1-2	NA	NA	CASSSDRLSNYGYTF	TGTGCCAGCAGCTCCGACAGATTATCTAACTATGGCTACACCTTC
TRBV28	TRBJ2-7	NA	TRBD1	CASSARTGPYEQYF	TGTGCCAGCAGTGCCCGGACAGGGCCCTACGAGCAGTACTTC
TRBV11-1	TRBJ2-3	NA	TRBD2	CASGEAGLTDTQYF	TGTGCCAGCGGGGAAGCGGGGCTCACAGATACGCAGTATTTT
TRBV6-1	TRBJ1-2	once	TRBD1	CASSGDRDPGGYTF	TGTGCCAGCAGCGGCGACAGGGACCCGGGGGGCTACACCTTC
TRBV6-1	TRBJ1-2	NA	NA	CASSATWGTIYGYTF	TGTGCCAGCAGTGCTACTTGGGGGACAATCTATGGCTACACCTTC
TRBV9	TRBJ1-1	NA	NA	CASSQGWGLQGEAFF	TGTGCCAGCAGTCAGGGATGGGGGCTCCAGGGAGAAGCTTTCTTT
TRBV7-2	TRBJ2-5	NA	TRBD2	CASSQTMGGGAETQYF	TGTGCCAGCAGTCAAACAATGGGCGGGGGGGCGGAGACCCAGTACTTC
TRBV10-3	TRBJ1-1	NA	NA	CAISEEAGLNTEAFF	TGTGCCATCAGTGAAGAAGCGGGCCTGAACACTGAAGCTTTCTTT
TRBV15	TRBJ1-3	NA	NA	CATSKRVPGNTIYF	TGTGCCACCAGCAAAAGAGTTCCTGGAAACACCATATATTTT
TRBV5-1	TRBJ2-7	once	TRBD2	CASSLGEGSYEQYF	TGCGCCAGCAGCTTAGGGGAGGGCTCCTACGAGCAGTACTTC
TRBV10-3	TRBJ2-7	NA	NA	CAISEPKTGSYEQYF	TGTGCCATCAGTGAGCCAAAGACAGGCTCCTACGAGCAGTACTTC
TRBV5-1	TRBJ2-5	NA	TRBD2	CASSLTSGVGLGETQYF	TGCGCCAGCAGCTTGACTAGCGGGGTCGGTCTCGGAGAGACCCAGTACTTC
TRBV5-1	TRBJ1-4	NA	TRBD1	CASSTGGREVEKLFF	TGCGCCAGCAGCACAGGGGGCAGGGAGGTTGAAAAACTGTTTTTT
TRBV27	TRBJ2-3	NA	TRBD2	CASVRYSGGAQDTQYF	TGTGCCAGCGTACGGTATAGCGGGGGGGCCCAAGATACGCAGTATTTT
TRBV5-8	TRBJ2-7	NA	NA	CASSLGLEQYF	TGTGCCAGCAGCTTGGGTCTCGAGCAGTACTTC
TRBV10-3	TRBJ1-1	NA	TRBD1	CATQGDLNTEAFF	TGTGCCACTCAGGGGGATCTGAACACTGAAGCTTTCTTT
TRBV5-5	TRBJ2-7	NA	TRBD1	CASSLVGQGEYEQYF	TGTGCCAGCAGCTTGGTGGGACAGGGGGAATACGAGCAGTACTTC
TRBV29-1	TRBJ1-5	NA	TRBD1	CSVGDRGINQPQHF	TGCAGCGTCGGAGACAGGGGCATCAATCAGCCCCAGCATTTT
TRBV14	TRBJ2-2	NA	NA	CASSQDPRSRTGELFF	TGTGCCAGCAGCCAAGATCCGCGGTCTAGGACCGGGGAGCTGTTTTTT
TRBV10-3	TRBJ1-1	NA	TRBD1	CAISTGGRRGEAFF	TGTGCCATCTCTACAGGGGGCCGAAGAGGTGAAGCTTTCTTT
TRBV7-2	TRBJ1-3	few	TRBD1	CASSSDRGLNTIYF	TGTGCCAGCAGCTCCGACAGGGGGTTAAACACCATATATTTT
TRBV9	TRBJ1-1	NA	TRBD1	CASSGGQGYSTEAFF	TGTGCCAGCAGCGGGGGACAGGGCTATAGCACTGAAGCTTTCTTT
TRBV27	TRBJ2-2	NA	NA	CASSLNANGELFF	TGTGCCAGCAGTTTAAATGCGAACGGGGAGCTGTTTTTT